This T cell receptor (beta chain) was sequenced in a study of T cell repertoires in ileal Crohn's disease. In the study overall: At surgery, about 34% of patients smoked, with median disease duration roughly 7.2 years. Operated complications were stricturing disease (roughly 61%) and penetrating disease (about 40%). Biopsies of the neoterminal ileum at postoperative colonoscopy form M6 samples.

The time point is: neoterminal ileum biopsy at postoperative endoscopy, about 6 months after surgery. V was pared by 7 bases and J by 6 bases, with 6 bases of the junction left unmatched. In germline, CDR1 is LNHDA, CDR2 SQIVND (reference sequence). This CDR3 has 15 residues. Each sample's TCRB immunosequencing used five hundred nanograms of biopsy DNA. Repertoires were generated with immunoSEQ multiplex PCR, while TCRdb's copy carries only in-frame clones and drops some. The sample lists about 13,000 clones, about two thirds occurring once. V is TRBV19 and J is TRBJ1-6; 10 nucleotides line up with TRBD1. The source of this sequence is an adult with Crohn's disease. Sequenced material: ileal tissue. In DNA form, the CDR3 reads TGTGCCAGTACCGTGACAGGGGGCAGTAATTCACCCCTCCACTTT. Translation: CASTVTGGSNSPLHF.